A single sample is the source of the 28 T cell receptor beta chains below, sequenced in a study of T cells in Graves' hyperthyroidism and ophthalmopathy. Authors of the study amplified TCR beta CDR3 regions from RNA transcripts. HTBI primers were used for first-round RT-PCR of the TCR CDR3. One entry per CDR3 protein, called by TCRdb with MiXCR from the multiplex PCR reads. The repertoire holds over 150,000 distinct CDR3 sequences, with roughly a sixth as singletons. The specimen sequenced was blood. These receptors all come from a woman aged 45 to 65 with Graves' hyperthyroidism.

This clonotype appeared many times. V gene TRBV27 combines with J gene TRBJ2-1, with TRBD2 matching over 9 bases. The V and J ends lost 7 bases and 5 bases, in that order; junction bases with no gene match: 12. Per the germline V gene, CDR1 is MNHEY and CDR2 is SMNVEV (reference sequence). CDR3 length: 16 residues. CDR3 region: CASTLLGTSTHNEQFF. The CDR3 DNA reads as TGTGCCAGCACCTTACTAGGGACTAGCACCCACAATGAGCAGTTCTTC.

The rearrangement joins TRBV19 to TRBJ2-1; weak D call: TRBD1 (5 bases). CDR3 size: 14 residues. V lost 5 bases and J lost 10, with 18 bases in between. In germline, CDR1 is LNHDA, CDR2 SQIVND (reference sequence). As DNA, the CDR3 is TGTGCCAGTAGTCCTCAATCAGGGATCCACGAGCAGTTCTTC. Protein sequence: CASSPQSGIHEQFF.

The sample holds a few counts of this clonotype. The rearrangement joins TRBV6-1 to TRBJ2-3; 7 bases map to TRBD2. Germline CDR1 MNHNS, CDR2 SASEGT. This CDR3 region has 12 residues. The DNA for the CDR3 is TGTAGACGGGAGGCCGGGCCAGATACGCAGTATTTT. Its translation: CRREAGPDTQYF.

This clonotype has a count of ten or more. The V gene is TRBV27, the J gene TRBJ2-5, with 8 nucleotides matching TRBD1. The CDR3 is made up of 14 amino acids. The germline V gene has CDR1 MNHEY and CDR2 SMNVEV (reference sequence). Losses at the gene ends were 10 bases for V and 5 bases for J; bases not matched to a gene: 12. CDR3 nucleotide sequence: TGTGCCACGAAACCTTGGACAGGGTTGGAGACCCAGTACTTC. This encodes CATKPWTGLETQYF.

The chain is built from TRBV5-4 and TRBJ1-4; D possibly corresponds to TRBD1 (5 bases). This CDR3 is built from 16 residues. Trimming pared 3 bases from V and 7 bases from J, leaving 19 bases between. CDR1 is SGHNT and CDR2 is YYREEE in the germline V gene (reference sequence). CDR3 coding DNA: TGTGCCAGCAGCTCTGGACCCAGGGAGGGGACTGAAAAACTGTTTTTT. As protein: CASSSGPREGTEKLFF.

The table lists this clonotype with a few counts. V gene TRBV6-1 combines with J gene TRBJ2-3; 10 nucleotides agree with TRBD2. V shed 6 bases, J shed 1 base, and the junction held 1 base outside the gene matches. The CDR3 is 14 residues long. Germline CDR1 and CDR2: MNHNS and SASEGT. CDR3 sequence: CASRAGGGTDTQYF. CDR3 DNA sequence: TGTGCCAGCAGAGCGGGAGGGGGCACAGATACGCAGTATTTT.

The chain is built from TRBV9 and TRBJ2-5; 9 bases are shared with TRBD1. The CDR3 totals 14 residues. Germline V gene data show CDR1 as SGDLS and CDR2 as YYNGEE. J lost 11 bases, V lost 3 bases, and 11 bases had no gene match. CDR3 DNA sequence: TGTGCCAGCAGCGCTGAACAGGGGGCCGAGTCTCAGTACTTC. It encodes CASSAEQGAESQYF.

In regard to this clonotype: This may come from a read error, since a much larger clone is one base off. This chain connects TRBV10-1 to TRBJ2-5; 9 bases line up with TRBD2. This CDR3 is 15 amino acids long. The ends lost 2 bases at V and 6 bases at J; junction bases unmatched: 7. Germline V gene lookup returns CDR1 WNHNN and CDR2 SYGVQD (reference sequence). The CDR3 spells CASSEGSGGLKTQYF. The CDR3, as DNA: TGCGCCAGCAGTGAGGGTAGCGGGGGTCTGAAGACCCAGTACTTC.

The V call is TRBV27, the J call TRBJ2-1, with D possibly TRBD2 on 5 matching bases. V was cut by 4 bases and J by 5 bases, with 12 bases left in between. This CDR3 has 14 amino acids. Germline-derived CDR1 and CDR2 are MNHEY and SMNVEV (reference sequence). CDR3 amino acids: CASSWRLTDNEQFF. DNA for the CDR3: TGTGCCAGCAGTTGGAGACTAACAGACAATGAGCAGTTCTTC.

This clonotype was picked up many times. The CDR3 is CASSQDQAGTDTQYF. The CDR3 nucleotides read TGCGCCAGCAGCCAAGATCAGGCAGGCACAGATACGCAGTATTTT. The chain is built from TRBV4-1 and TRBJ2-3, with unresolved D. The V end lost 0 bases, the J end lost 1 base, and 8 bases lay between the germline ends. The CDR3 spans 15 residues. The V gene's germline CDR1 is MGHRA and CDR2 YSYEKL.

The table lists this clonotype with many counts. The CDR3 DNA reads as TGTGCCAGCAGCTTAGTACTCCTCTCCTACAATGAGCAGTTCTTC. Protein: CASSLVLLSYNEQFF. This rearrangement joins TRBV7-9 to TRBJ2-1; D gene uncertain. Germline V gives CDR1 SEHNR, CDR2 FQNEAQ (reference sequence). Trimming removed 1 base at V and 0 bases at J, with 7 bases between. The CDR3 runs to 15 residues.

This clonotype was seen only a few times. The chain recombines TRBV11-2 with TRBJ1-2; tentative D call: TRBD1 (6 bases). CDR1 and CDR2 from the germline V gene are SGHAT and FQNNGV. V gave up 1 base and J gave up 6 bases, with 15 bases separating them. This CDR3 is built from 15 residues. The CDR3 region is CASSLVRGRGHGYTF. The CDR3 DNA reads as TGTGCCAGCAGCTTAGTCAGGGGACGCGGCCATGGCTACACCTTC.

This clonotype was seen repeatedly, ten times or more. CDR3 in DNA: TGTGCCAGCAGTTTATGGGGCGCCGGGGAGCTGTTTTTT. Its protein product is CASSLWGAGELFF. V and J are TRBV27 and TRBJ2-2; D is possibly TRBD1 (5 bases). Trimming pared 1 base from V and 6 bases from J, leaving 6 bases between. In germline, CDR1 is MNHEY, CDR2 SMNVEV (reference sequence). This CDR3 is 13 amino acids long.

This clonotype was detected ten times or more. V usage is TRBV27 and J usage is TRBJ1-1; 8 positions agree with TRBD1. This CDR3 spans 14 amino acids. Germline CDR1 MNHEY, CDR2 SMNVEV (reference sequence). J was trimmed by 8 bases and V by 0 bases; bases with no gene match: 5. CDR3 sequence reads: CASSLSLNRGEAFF. DNA of the CDR3: TGTGCCAGCAGTTTATCCCTAAACAGGGGGGAAGCTTTCTTT.

The chain combines TRBV30 with TRBJ1-6, with D unresolved. This CDR3 region has 16 residues. From germline, CDR1 is GTSNPN and CDR2 SVGIG (reference sequence). The V and J ends lost 2 bases and 0 bases respectively, with 11 bases between them. DNA for the CDR3: TGTGCCTGGAGTCTAGGACTGAGCTCCTATAATTCACCCCTCCACTTT. Translation: CAWSLGLSSYNSPLHF.

This clonotype was seen ten or more times. The CDR3 region is CASSLDPPHHSEQFF. Written as DNA, the CDR3 is TGTGCCAGCAGCTTAGATCCACCCCACCACAGTGAGCAGTTCTTC. The J gene is TRBJ2-1, the V gene TRBV11-3, with D unclear. Between the trimmed V and J ends, which lost 0 bases and 9 bases, there was a span of 15 bases. The CDR3 is 15 residues long. In germline, CDR1 is SGHNT, CDR2 YENEEA.

This sequence joins TRBV13 and TRBJ2-3, with D perhaps assigned TRBD1 or TRBD2 (5 bases each). Germline loops: CDR1 PRHDT, CDR2 FYEKMQ (reference sequence). Trimming shortened V by 1 base and J by 2 bases, and 16 bases separated the two germline ends. The CDR3 loop spans 17 amino acids. Written as DNA, the CDR3 is TGTGCCAGCAGCTTAGATGTCTCGGGACCCAACACAGATACGCAGTATTTT. It translates to CASSLDVSGPNTDTQYF.

This clonotype was counted ten times or more. The chain is built from TRBV19 and TRBJ1-5; the D gene is possibly TRBD1 (5 bases). CDR1 is LNHDA and CDR2 is SQIVND in the germline V gene (reference sequence). Trimming pared 6 bases from V and 4 bases from J, leaving 16 bases between. This CDR3 is built from 15 residues. The CDR3 protein is CASRTAGYGNQPQHF. The CDR3 DNA sequence: TGTGCCAGTAGGACCGCAGGGTACGGGAATCAGCCCCAGCATTTT.

CDR3: CASSLVLAGGAANEQFF. In nucleotides, the CDR3 is TGTGCCAGCAGCTTAGTTCTAGCGGGAGGGGCAGCCAATGAGCAGTTCTTC. The chain couples TRBV7-8 to TRBJ2-1, with 12 bases matching TRBD2. The CDR3 runs to 17 residues. V was clipped by 1 base and J by 6 bases; unmatched bases: 7. Per the germline V gene, CDR1 is SGHVS and CDR2 is FQNEAQ.

This clonotype was recorded many times. J is TRBJ1-5 and V is TRBV20-1, with a tentative D call TRBD1 (5 bases). The CDR3 consists of 16 residues. Germline V gives CDR1 DFQATT, CDR2 SNEGSKA (reference sequence). The germline V and J ends were trimmed by 6 bases and 5 bases, with 23 bases remaining between them. In DNA form, the CDR3 reads TGCAGTGCAGGGATCGGTGGGCCCGGGGGTCATCAGCCCCAGCATTTT. This sequence encodes CSAGIGGPGGHQPQHF.

This clonotype was seen a few times. J is TRBJ2-1 and V is TRBV2, with D possibly called TRBD1 or TRBD2 (5 bases each). The V gene lost 8 bases and the J gene lost 0 bases, with 17 bases spanning the gap. This CDR3 is built from 16 residues. Germline assignment: CDR1 SNHLY and CDR2 FYNNEI. The CDR3 here is CASGATLGGSYNEQFF. In DNA form, the CDR3 reads TGTGCCAGCGGGGCGACTCTTGGGGGCTCCTACAATGAGCAGTTCTTC.

The chain joins TRBV5-1 to TRBJ2-7, with 8 bases aligning to TRBD1. This CDR3 is built from 14 residues. CDR1 is SGHRS and CDR2 is YFSETQ in the germline V gene. V gave up 4 bases and J gave up 6 bases; unmatched junction bases: 9. The DNA of the CDR3 is TGCGCCAGCAGCGCGGACAGGGCGACGGCCGAGCAGTACTTC. Its translation: CASSADRATAEQYF.

The rearrangement links TRBV5-1 to TRBJ2-2; TRBD2 might be the D (5 bases). The CDR3 is 15 residues long. The germline CDR1 and CDR2 sequences are SGHRS and YFSETQ. V lost 7 bases, J lost 1 base, and 14 bases lay in between. The CDR3 loop reads CASGSWSGNTGELFF. The DNA for the CDR3 is TGCGCCAGCGGGTCGTGGAGCGGGAACACCGGGGAGCTGTTTTTT.

In this sample, this clonotype turned up a few times. CDR3 DNA: TGTGCCAGCAGCTTAACGAGGGAAATTATCACTGAAGCTTTCTTT. This translates into CASSLTREIITEAFF. The chain links TRBV7-3 to TRBJ1-1; D gene unclear. The V gene's germline CDR1 is SGHTA and CDR2 FQGTGA. V was cut by 0 bases and J by 4 bases, with 12 bases left in between. This CDR3 region has 15 residues.

This clonotype came up many times. The chain links TRBV2 to TRBJ1-2; tentatively, D is TRBD1 (5 bases). Trimming pared 8 bases from V and 2 bases from J, leaving 12 bases between. Germline V gene sequence: CDR1 SNHLY, CDR2 FYNNEI. This CDR3 region has 13 residues. CDR3 sequence (DNA): TGTGCCAGCCACCCGACAGTCAACTATGGCTACACCTTC. It encodes CASHPTVNYGYTF.

V is TRBV30 and J is TRBJ2-7; D is undetermined. The CDR3 has 12 amino acids. Germline CDR1 GTSNPN, CDR2 SVGIG (reference sequence). With 1 base removed from V and 0 bases from J, the gap between germline ends came to 4 bases. This CDR3 is CAWSDNSYEQYF. For the CDR3, the DNA is TGTGCCTGGAGTGACAACTCCTACGAGCAGTACTTC.

The V and J genes are TRBV19 and TRBJ2-3; 12 bases map to TRBD2. Germline-derived CDR1 and CDR2 are LNHDA and SQIVND (reference sequence). After removal of 5 bases from V and 4 bases from J, the junction contained 7 bases not matched to a gene. The CDR3 contains 16 residues. CDR3 amino acids: CASSSRLAGVADTQYF. CDR3 DNA sequence: TGTGCCAGTAGTTCACGACTAGCGGGAGTGGCAGATACGCAGTATTTT.

This chain joins TRBV6-1 and TRBJ2-7, with D possibly matching TRBD2 (6 bases). CDR1 and CDR2 from the germline V gene are MNHNS and SASEGT. The CDR3 runs to 12 residues. The ends were cut back, 6 bases at V and 6 bases at J, with 12 bases in the middle. CDR3 nucleotides: TGTGCCAGCAGCCCCGCCGGGGGCGAGCAGTACTTC. Protein sequence: CASSPAGGEQYF.